This TCR beta chain was identified during a study of blood T cell repertoires in COVID-19. TCRdb's copy holds only in-frame clones and misses some; the assay was immunoSEQ multiplex PCR. The repertoire holds roughly 150,000 clones, with approximately 90% as singletons. Germline V gives CDR1 KGHSH, CDR2 LQKENI. This CDR3 region has 14 residues. V gave up 5 bases and J gave up 5 bases, with 15 bases separating them. This clone was picked up a small number of times. This receptor was obtained from a woman in her sixties or seventies with active COVID-19. V is TRBV18 and J is TRBJ1-2, with TRBD1 as a possible D gene (5 bases). The sequenced sample consisted of peripheral blood. CDR3 sequence (DNA): TGTGCCAGCTCAGCCGGACACCCCGATTATGGCTACACCTTC. Protein product: CASSAGHPDYGYTF.